The rows below give T cell receptor beta chains drawn from one sample of a study of lymphopenia after photon versus proton radiotherapy. Profiling relied on immunoSEQ multiplex PCR, and the TCRdb table lists in-frame clones only, not all of them. The table has fewer than 25,000 clones, 84% seen once. Sequenced here: peripheral blood, sampled from a patient treated with photon-based radiotherapy. The receptors originated from a man in his forties with gastric cancer. Each CDR3 is given with its conserved first and last residue. Each record gives: J gene, D gene, V gene, clone size, CDR3 protein, CDR3 DNA. A D gene is named only where the DNA matches it firmly. A clone size is listed for some rows: how often the clone was seen (once, few, many), or a class if it is expanded.

TRBJ1-4 | - | TRBV5-1 | - | CASSLAAAAGEKLFF | TGCGCCAGCAGCTTGGCGGCCGCAGCCGGGGAAAAACTGTTTTTT
TRBJ2-5 | TRBD1 | TRBV4-1 | - | CASSHPDRDQETQYF | TGCGCCAGCAGCCACCCGGACAGGGACCAAGAGACCCAGTACTTC
TRBJ2-3 | - | TRBV27 | - | CASSLWGDTSSTDTQYF | TGTGCCAGCAGTTTATGGGGGGACACTTCTAGCACAGATACGCAGTATTTT
TRBJ2-5 | TRBD2 | TRBV30 | - | CAWSGLFGTSGGFSETQYF | TGTGCCTGGAGTGGGCTGTTTGGGACTAGCGGGGGGTTTAGTGAGACCCAGTACTTC
TRBJ1-1 | TRBD1 | TRBV29-1 | few | CSGNRGPTEAFF | TGCAGCGGAAACAGGGGGCCCACTGAAGCTTTCTTT
TRBJ1-4 | - | TRBV9 | - | CASSAGGATNEKLFF | TGTGCCAGCAGCGCTGGAGGAGCAACTAATGAAAAACTGTTTTTT
TRBJ2-3 | - | TRBV7-3 | - | CASSLVRTTDTQYF | TGTGCCAGCAGCTTGGTGCGGACCACAGATACGCAGTATTTT
TRBJ2-3 | TRBD2 | TRBV9 | - | CASSLRGDYPSTDTQYF | TGTGCCAGCAGCCTTCGAGGGGACTACCCAAGCACAGATACGCAGTATTTT
TRBJ2-1 | TRBD2 | TRBV7-9 | - | CASSLVASGGEQFF | TGTGCCAGCAGCTTAGTGGCTAGCGGGGGTGAGCAGTTCTTC
TRBJ2-7 | - | TRBV27 | - | CASSLRGRTSYEQYF | TGTGCCAGCAGTCTTAGGGGCCGTACCTCCTACGAGCAGTACTTC
TRBJ1-1 | TRBD1 | TRBV19 | few | CASSRWTGGASTEAFF | TGTGCCAGTAGTAGGTGGACAGGGGGCGCGAGTACTGAAGCTTTCTTT
TRBJ1-6 | - | TRBV10-3 | - | CAIRQTGTPLHF | TGTGCCATCAGACAGACAGGAACACCCCTCCACTTT
TRBJ2-7 | - | TRBV6-5 | once | CASSIQGPYEQYF | TGTGCCAGCAGTATTCAGGGCCCCTACGAGCAGTACTTC
TRBJ2-1 | - | TRBV14 | - | CASSPGQGTYNEQFF | TGTGCCAGCAGCCCTGGGCAGGGGACCTACAATGAGCAGTTCTTC
TRBJ2-5 | - | TRBV7-9 | - | CASSTRNRVQETQYF | TGTGCCAGCAGCACAAGAAACAGGGTTCAAGAGACCCAGTACTTC
TRBJ1-1 | - | TRBV4-3 | - | CASSQDATARITEAFF | TGCGCCAGCAGCCAAGATGCCACAGCCCGGATCACTGAAGCTTTCTTT
TRBJ1-4 | TRBD1 | TRBV6-6 | - | CASRPGQNNEKLFF | TGTGCCAGCAGACCGGGACAGAATAATGAAAAACTGTTTTTT
TRBJ1-2 | - | TRBV2 | few | CASSVQGGYGYTF | TGTGCCAGCAGCGTACAGGGTGGCTATGGCTACACCTTC
TRBJ2-3 | - | TRBV29-1 | - | CSVWPLGTDTQYF | TGCAGCGTTTGGCCCCTGGGCACAGATACGCAGTATTTT
TRBJ1-3 | - | TRBV4-2 | - | CASSQETGGNTIYF | TGTGCCAGCAGCCAAGAAACCGGCGGAAACACCATATATTTT
TRBJ2-3 | - | TRBV5-5 | - | CASSLLPGAGTQYF | TGTGCCAGCAGCTTGCTACCTGGTGCAGGAACGCAGTATTTT
TRBJ1-5 | TRBD1 | TRBV4-1 | - | CASSAKTGGGQPQHF | TGCGCCAGCAGCGCCAAGACAGGGGGCGGTCAGCCCCAGCATTTT
TRBJ1-3 | - | TRBV11-2 | - | CASSTGTSGNTIYF | TGTGCCAGCAGCACAGGTACCTCTGGAAACACCATATATTTT
TRBJ2-2 | TRBD1 | TRBV18 | - | CASSPQQGAPSGELFF | TGTGCCAGCTCACCTCAACAGGGGGCCCCGTCCGGGGAGCTGTTTTTT
TRBJ2-7 | TRBD1 | TRBV18 | - | CASSQLKGARAYEQYF | TGTGCCAGCTCGCAACTAAAGGGGGCTCGCGCCTACGAGCAGTACTTC
TRBJ1-5 | - | TRBV15 | - | CATSRDLSHGTPQHF | TGTGCCACCAGCAGAGATCTGTCCCACGGCACGCCCCAGCATTTT
TRBJ2-3 | - | TRBV6-1 | - | CASSEDVTLSTDTQYF | TGTGCCAGCAGTGAAGATGTGACTTTAAGCACAGATACGCAGTATTTT
TRBJ2-7 | - | TRBV11-2 | - | CASSSLAYEQYF | TGTGCCAGCAGCTCCCTCGCCTACGAGCAGTACTTC
TRBJ1-1 | - | TRBV5-1 | - | CASSDGQFRGTEAFF | TGCGCCAGCAGCGATGGACAGTTTAGGGGCACTGAAGCTTTCTTT
TRBJ1-1 | - | TRBV4-2 | - | CASSQGLPGTLNTEAFF | TGTGCCAGCAGCCAAGGACTCCCTGGCACGTTAAACACTGAAGCTTTCTTT
TRBJ2-2 | TRBD1 | TRBV14 | - | CASSHRLGTGSNTGELFF | TGTGCCAGCAGCCATAGATTAGGGACAGGGTCGAACACCGGGGAGCTGTTTTTT
TRBJ2-7 | - | TRBV19 | - | CASSIARGPYEQYF | TGTGCCAGTAGTATAGCCAGGGGACCCTACGAGCAGTACTTC
TRBJ2-3 | TRBD1 | TRBV7-2 | few | CASSHTPGQDTDTQYF | TGTGCCAGCAGCCATACTCCGGGACAGGACACAGATACGCAGTATTTT
TRBJ2-6 | - | TRBV19 | once | CASSVPGANVLTF | TGTGCCAGTAGCGTCCCTGGGGCCAACGTCCTGACTTTC
TRBJ1-6 | TRBD1 | TRBV4-2 | once | CASSQGLGQPLYGSPLHF | TGTGCCAGCAGCCAGGGTCTGGGACAGCCTCTCTATGGGTCACCCCTCCACTTT
TRBJ2-2 | TRBD1 | TRBV7-3 | - | CASSSGQTTGELFF | TGTGCCAGCAGCTCGGGACAGACAACCGGGGAGCTGTTTTTT
TRBJ2-2 | - | TRBV9 | - | CASSVGGRDTGELFF | TGTGCCAGCAGCGTAGGAGGGCGAGACACCGGGGAGCTGTTTTTT
TRBJ2-7 | - | TRBV4-3 | - | CASSQELSYEQYF | TGCGCCAGCAGCCAAGAACTCAGCTACGAGCAGTACTTC
TRBJ1-3 | - | TRBV4-1 | once | CASSRSEASGNTIYF | TGCGCCAGCAGCAGGTCGGAGGCGTCTGGAAACACCATATATTTT
TRBJ1-1 | - | TRBV10-2 | - | CASTRGGSEAFF | TGCGCCAGCACTCGGGGGGGATCTGAAGCTTTCTTT
TRBJ1-2 | - | TRBV2 | - | CASNRFRSGDIGTF | TGTGCCAGCAATAGGTTTCGGTCCGGGGACATCGGCACCTTC
TRBJ1-2 | - | TRBV4-2 | few | CASSQEISGFDGYTF | TGTGCCAGCAGCCAAGAAATTTCAGGGTTCGATGGCTACACCTTC
TRBJ2-7 | - | TRBV15 | - | CATSPGGMDEQYF | TGTGCCACCAGCCCAGGAGGGATGGACGAGCAGTACTTC